A selection of T cell receptor beta chains follows, all from one sample in a study of CD8+ T cells in alopecia areata. Assay used: immunoSEQ multiplex PCR; TCRdb lists only in-frame clones, some missing. The sample includes 150,000 to 250,000 clones, 50% to 60% of them seen just once. The sample consisted of CD4+ T cells sorted from blood, taken at week 4, from a patient treated with tofacitinib. All receptors come from a human donor with alopecia areata. Each CDR3 is given with its conserved first and last residue. A D gene is named only where the DNA matches it firmly. Not every row has a clone size; where given, it reads once, few, many or a size class.

>TRBJ2-6|.|TRBV5-1|.
TGCGCCAGCGATTGGGACTCTGGGGCCAACGTCCTGACTTTC
CASDWDSGANVLTF
>TRBJ1-2|TRBD1|TRBV30|.
TGTGCCTGGAGTGTTCATCCGACAGGGGACTATGGCTACACCTTC
CAWSVHPTGDYGYTF
>TRBJ2-5|.|TRBV29-1|.
TGCAGCGTTGCTTCCCAAGAGACCCAGTACTTC
CSVASQETQYF
>TRBJ2-7|.|TRBV5-1|.
TGCGCCAGCAGCTTGTTAAATTTGGGGGGCCGGGACAGATTTCGGGAGCAGTACTTC
CASSLLNLGGRDRFREQYF
>TRBJ2-1|.|TRBV2|once
TGTGCCAGCAGTGATTTCAGGGGCAATGAGCAGTTCTTC
CASSDFRGNEQFF
>TRBJ2-7|TRBD1|TRBV29-1|few
TGCAGCGTTGGGGCCGGGACAGGGGCCTACGAGCAGTACTTC
CSVGAGTGAYEQYF
>TRBJ2-1|TRBD2|TRBV9|once
TGTGCCAGCAGCGTAGGTGTAGCGGGGGGGTACAATGAGCAGTTCTTC
CASSVGVAGGYNEQFF
>TRBJ1-1|.|TRBV9|few
TGTGCCAGCAGCGTAGATCCCACAGGAGAAGCTTTCTTT
CASSVDPTGEAFF
>TRBJ2-1|.|TRBV30|.
TGTGCCTGGGCCACGGGGATTGTCAATGAGCAGTTCTTC
CAWATGIVNEQFF
>TRBJ1-2|.|TRBV25-1|.
TGTGCCAGCAGTTACGACGGACTGACTTATGGCTACACCTTC
CASSYDGLTYGYTF
>TRBJ1-5|.|TRBV28|few
TGTGCCAGCCTACAGGGTAGCCAGCCCCAGCATTTT
CASLQGSQPQHF
>TRBJ2-5|TRBD1|TRBV30|.
TGTGCCTGGAGTTCCGGACAGGGGGACTTTGAGACCCAGTACTTC
CAWSSGQGDFETQYF
>TRBJ1-2|.|TRBV2|.
TGTGCCAGCAGTGAAGCTTTCGGGGAATCGGACTATGGCTACACCTTC
CASSEAFGESDYGYTF
>TRBJ2-4|TRBD1|TRBV5-1|.
TGCGCCAGCAGCCTGGACAGGGTTGGCCGGAACATTCAGTACTTC
CASSLDRVGRNIQYF
>TRBJ1-1|.|TRBV6-5|few
TGTGCCACTCGGCAGCAGGCGGGGGGCACTGAAGCTTTCTTT
CATRQQAGGTEAFF
>TRBJ1-1|.|TRBV30|.
TGTGCCTGGAGTCGTCGGGAAGCTTTCTTT
CAWSRREAFF
>TRBJ1-4|TRBD1|TRBV15|.
TGTGCCACCAGTTTAGGGACAGGGTATGAAAAACTGTTTTTT
CATSLGTGYEKLFF
>TRBJ1-1|.|TRBV19|.
TGTGCCAGTAGCCCAGGACGGCGGAACACTGAAGCTTTCTTT
CASSPGRRNTEAFF
>TRBJ1-5|.|TRBV15|.
TGTGCCACCAGCAGAGTAATCAGGTCTCAGCCCCAGCATTTT
CATSRVIRSQPQHF
>TRBJ2-3|TRBD2|TRBV2|.
TGTGCCAGCAGTTCCGGACTAGCTGAGTCAGATACGCAGTATTTT
CASSSGLAESDTQYF
>TRBJ2-7|.|TRBV7-8|.
TGTGCCAGCAGCCCGAGGTACGAGCAGTACTTC
CASSPRYEQYF
>TRBJ2-5|.|TRBV30|.
TGTGCCTGGAGCCCTGGGGACCCACCGGAGACCCAGTACTTC
CAWSPGDPPETQYF
>TRBJ1-2|.|TRBV2|few
TGTGCCAGCAGTGCCCCGACAGCTAACTATGGCTACACCTTC
CASSAPTANYGYTF
>TRBJ1-2|TRBD1|TRBV30|.
TGTGCCTGGATACCTGACAGGGGATTCTATGGCTACACCTTC
CAWIPDRGFYGYTF
>TRBJ2-2|TRBD1|TRBV4-1|.
TGCGCCAGCAGCCAGACCCCGGGACAGAGAACCGGGGAGCTGTTTTTT
CASSQTPGQRTGELFF
>TRBJ1-6|.|TRBV10-3|.
TGTGCCATCAGTGAGTCCGGTTCACCCCTCCACTTT
CAISESGSPLHF
>TRBJ2-7|.|TRBV6-5|.
TGTGCCAGCAGTTACTCGAGCCGAACCTACGAGCAGTACTTC
CASSYSSRTYEQYF
>TRBJ1-2|.|TRBV15|.
TGTGCCACCAGCAGAGGGACAGATAACTATGGCTACACCTTC
CATSRGTDNYGYTF
>TRBJ2-7|.|TRBV29-1|.
TGCAGCGTTGCGCCCGAACCTCTCGAGCAGTACTTC
CSVAPEPLEQYF
>TRBJ2-7|.|TRBV5-6|few
TGTGCCAGCAGCTTGGGCGGACGTGGGGCCGAGCAGTACTTC
CASSLGGRGAEQYF
>TRBJ2-1|.|TRBV5-1|.
TGCGCCAGCAGCTTGGCGACAATCCCCGGCAAAGGGAGCTCCTACAATGAGCAGTTCTTC
CASSLATIPGKGSSYNEQFF
>TRBJ2-3|.|TRBV7-8|.
TGTGCCAGCAGCTTAGCGTCGGACCCAAGCACAGATACGCAGTATTTT
CASSLASDPSTDTQYF
>TRBJ2-2|.|TRBV4-1|.
TGCGCCAGCAGCCAAACTGGGGAGCTGTTTTTT
CASSQTGELFF
>TRBJ2-5|.|TRBV6-5|.
TGTGCCAGCAGCCGTCGAGGGGAGACCCAGTACTTC
CASSRRGETQYF
>TRBJ1-5|.|TRBV27|.
TGTGCCAGCAGGCGACAGTGGGATCAGCCCCAGCATTTT
CASRRQWDQPQHF
>TRBJ1-5|.|TRBV6-5|.
TGTGCCAGCAGAAGAGATAGCAATCAGCCCCAGCATTTT
CASRRDSNQPQHF
>TRBJ1-5|TRBD1|TRBV7-2|.
TGTGCCAGCAGCTTGGAGGGGGCTGGGCAGCCCCAGCATTTT
CASSLEGAGQPQHF
>TRBJ2-2|.|TRBV5-1|once
TGCGCCAGCAGCTTGGAGGGGGGCCTGTCCTCCGGGGAGCTGTTTTTT
CASSLEGGLSSGELFF
>TRBJ2-1|.|TRBV30|few
TGTGCCTGGAGTGTCGGCGCTCCCTACAATGAGCAGTTCTTC
CAWSVGAPYNEQFF
>TRBJ1-3|.|TRBV30|.
TGTGCCTGGAGCCTACAGGGTGCAGCTGGAAACACCATATATTTT
CAWSLQGAAGNTIYF
>TRBJ2-2|.|TRBV2|.
TGTGCCAGCAGTGGAGAGACAGGGAACACCGGGGAGCTGTTTTTT
CASSGETGNTGELFF
>TRBJ2-5|TRBD2|TRBV7-2|.
TGTGCCAGCAGCTTCCAGCGGGGTCAAGAGACCCAGTACTTC
CASSFQRGQETQYF
>TRBJ2-3|TRBD2|TRBV5-1|few
TGCGCCAGCAGCTCCGGGACTAGCCGGAGCACAGATACGCAGTATTTT
CASSSGTSRSTDTQYF
>TRBJ2-3|.|TRBV4-3|.
TGCGCCAGCAGCCAAGATACTAGATCGGATACGCAGTATTTT
CASSQDTRSDTQYF
>TRBJ2-5|.|TRBV5-1|few
TGCGCCAGCAGCGGGCAAGAGACCCAGTACTTC
CASSGQETQYF
>TRBJ1-2|TRBD1|TRBV13|.
TGTGCCAGCAGCCGTAGGACAGGGACTAACTATGGCTACACCTTC
CASSRRTGTNYGYTF
>TRBJ2-5|.|TRBV4-1|.
TGCGCCAGCAGCCGCGGGCCAGTTGAAGAGACCCAGTACTTC
CASSRGPVEETQYF
>TRBJ2-3|.|TRBV10-3|.
TGTGCCATCAGTCCCCGGGCCACAGATACGCAGTATTTT
CAISPRATDTQYF
>TRBJ1-1|TRBD1|TRBV5-1|.
TGCGCCAGCAGCCTCGGACAGGGGGCGTTTAACACTGAAGCTTTCTTT
CASSLGQGAFNTEAFF
>TRBJ1-2|.|TRBV7-2|.
TGTGCCAGCACCCCCGCCGGGCCCAGGAACTATGGCTACACCTTC
CASTPAGPRNYGYTF
>TRBJ2-3|.|TRBV30|.
TGTGCCTGGAGTGTTTTTAGCGGTCCGGGCACAGATACGCAGTATTTT
CAWSVFSGPGTDTQYF
>TRBJ1-3|TRBD1|TRBV11-1|few
TGTGCCAGCAGCTTCAACAGGGGATCTGGAAACACCATATATTTT
CASSFNRGSGNTIYF